These 8 T cell receptor beta chains share one sample of origin, sequenced in a study of technical replicates of blood from a handful of donors. The protocol was immunoSEQ multiplex PCR, while the TCRdb copy is restricted to in-frame clones and leaves out a portion. The sample contains some 87,000 clones, 85% to 95% of which appear only once. Sequences were obtained from T cells isolated from PBMCs. The receptors shown here come from a human donor in good health.

The chain is built from TRBV5-4 and TRBJ1-1; tentative D call: TRBD1 (6 bases). CDR3 length: 16 amino acids. V dropped 0 bases and J dropped 3 bases, with 15 bases sitting between them. Germline CDR1 and CDR2: SGHNT and YYREEE (reference sequence). CDR3 loop: CASSLGTDRSYTEAFF. The CDR3 DNA reads TGTGCCAGCAGCTTGGGGACCGACAGGTCATACACTGAAGCTTTCTTT.

J is TRBJ1-4 and V is TRBV7-2; possibly TRBD1 for D (5 bases). This CDR3 has 17 amino acids. From germline, CDR1 is SGHTA and CDR2 FQGNSA. Trimming removed 1 base at V and 0 bases at J, with 12 bases between. CDR3 nucleotide sequence: TGTGCCAGCAGCTTAGTTTCGGGGACTGCAACTAATGAAAAACTGTTTTTT. Translation gives CASSLVSGTATNEKLFF.

CDR3 loop: CASSLRGHGGTEAFF. The CDR3 DNA sequence: TGCGCCAGCAGCTTAAGGGGCCACGGGGGAACTGAAGCTTTCTTT. This sequence joins TRBV5-1 and TRBJ1-1; tentative D call: TRBD1 (5 bases). V was clipped by 2 bases and J by 5 bases, with 16 bases between them. The CDR3 is made up of 15 amino acids. Germline V lookup: CDR1 SGHRS, CDR2 YFSETQ. The full variable domain, in which reference TRBV5-1 and TRBJ1-1 provide the parts outside the CDR3, is KAGVTQTPRYLIKTRGQQVTLSCSPISGHRSVSWYQQTPGQGLQFLFEYFSETQRNKGNFPGRFSGRQFSNSRSEMNVSTLELGDSALYLCASSLRGHGGTEAFFGQGTRLTVV.

This chain uses TRBV5-6 with TRBJ2-7, with unresolved D. Germline CDR1 SGHDT, CDR2 YYEEEE. There are 12 residues in the CDR3. V dropped 0 bases and J dropped 4 bases, with 5 bases sitting between them. The CDR3 is CASSLGQYEQYF. The DNA of the CDR3 is TGTGCCAGCAGCTTGGGTCAATACGAGCAGTACTTC.

This clone has just a few counts. The genes are TRBV19 and TRBJ2-4; the D gene is possibly TRBD1 (6 bases). This CDR3 has 15 amino acids. Per the germline V gene, CDR1 is LNHDA and CDR2 is SQIVND (reference sequence). V was pared by 1 base and J by 0 bases, with 7 bases between. CDR3 nucleotides: TGTGCCAGTAGTATAGTGGACAGAGCCAAAAACATTCAGTACTTC. Its protein is CASSIVDRAKNIQYF.

V usage is TRBV28 and J usage is TRBJ2-7; the D gene is possibly TRBD1 (8 bases). The germline CDR1 and CDR2 sequences are MDHEN and SYDVKM. The CDR3 runs to 15 residues. The V and J ends lost 3 bases and 6 bases respectively, with 18 bases between them. The CDR3 is CASSFISTGEGEQYF. CDR3 sequence (DNA): TGTGCCAGCAGTTTCATCTCGACAGGGGAGGGCGAGCAGTACTTC.

This chain connects TRBV19 to TRBJ2-2; D gene ambiguous. Germline V gives CDR1 LNHDA, CDR2 SQIVND (reference sequence). Trimming pared 11 bases from V and 3 bases from J, leaving 13 bases between. The CDR3 is 13 residues long. The CDR3 DNA follows: TGTGCCGCTCGGCCGACTCACACCGGGGAGCTGTTTTTT. Its translation is CAARPTHTGELFF.

The chain employs TRBV27 and TRBJ2-1; 8 bases are a match to TRBD2. The germline V gene encodes CDR1 MNHEY and CDR2 SMNVEV (reference sequence). The CDR3 spans 15 residues. Trimming took 5 bases from V and 4 from J; bases not matched to a gene: 7. In nucleotides, the CDR3 is TGTGCCAGCAGTGGCTGGGGCGGGAGGTACAATGAGCAGTTCTTC. Protein sequence: CASSGWGGRYNEQFF.